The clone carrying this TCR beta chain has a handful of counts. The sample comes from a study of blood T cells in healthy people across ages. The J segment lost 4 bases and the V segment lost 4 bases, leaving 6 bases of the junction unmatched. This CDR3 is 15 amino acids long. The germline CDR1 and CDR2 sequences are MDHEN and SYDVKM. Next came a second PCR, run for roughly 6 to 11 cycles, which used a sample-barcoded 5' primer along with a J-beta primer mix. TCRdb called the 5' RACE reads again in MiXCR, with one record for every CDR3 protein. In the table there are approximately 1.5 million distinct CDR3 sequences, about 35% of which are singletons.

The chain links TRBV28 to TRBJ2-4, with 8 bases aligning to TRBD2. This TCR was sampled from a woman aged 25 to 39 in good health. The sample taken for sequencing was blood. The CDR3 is CASSSLSGGKNIQYF. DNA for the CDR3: TGTGCCAGCAGTTCCCTCAGCGGGGGTAAAAACATTCAGTACTTC.